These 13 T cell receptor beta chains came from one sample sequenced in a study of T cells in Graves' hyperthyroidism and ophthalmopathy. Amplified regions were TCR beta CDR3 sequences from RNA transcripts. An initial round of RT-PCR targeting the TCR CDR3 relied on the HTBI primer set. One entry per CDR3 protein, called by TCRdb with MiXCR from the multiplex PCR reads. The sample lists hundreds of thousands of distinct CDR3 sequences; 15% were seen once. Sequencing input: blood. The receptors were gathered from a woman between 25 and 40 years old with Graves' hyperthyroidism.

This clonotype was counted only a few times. This chain's CDR3 is CAGDSFPMNTEAFF. CDR3 sequence (DNA): TGTGCCGGAGACAGTTTTCCAATGAACACTGAAGCTTTCTTT. This chain links TRBV7-9 with TRBJ1-1, with D possibly being TRBD1 (5 bases). The CDR3 spans 14 residues. Trimming left V 11 bases short and J 0 bases short, with 16 bases between. The germline V gene has CDR1 SEHNR and CDR2 FQNEAQ (reference sequence).

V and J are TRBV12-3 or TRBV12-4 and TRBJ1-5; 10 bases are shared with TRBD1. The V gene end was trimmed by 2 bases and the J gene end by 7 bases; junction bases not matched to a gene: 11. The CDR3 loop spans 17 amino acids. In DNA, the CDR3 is TGTGCCAGCAGTTTACTTGTGACAGGGGGCTCGGGACAGCCCCAGCATTTT. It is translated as CASSLLVTGGSGQPQHF.

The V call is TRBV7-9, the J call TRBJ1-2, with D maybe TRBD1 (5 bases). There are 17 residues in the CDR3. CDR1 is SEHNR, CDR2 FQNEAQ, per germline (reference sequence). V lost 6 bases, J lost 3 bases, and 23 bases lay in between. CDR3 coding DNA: TGTGCCAGCAGAGCCCCCTCAACTCAGGGTGGGGACTATGGCTACACCTTC. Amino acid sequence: CASRAPSTQGGDYGYTF. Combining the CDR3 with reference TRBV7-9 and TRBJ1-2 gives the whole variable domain DTGVSQNPRHKITKRGQNVTFRCDPISEHNRLYWYRQTLGQGPEFLTYFQNEAQLEKSRLLSDRFSAERPKGSFSTLEIQRTEQGDSAMYLCASRAPSTQGGDYGYTFGSGTRLTVV.

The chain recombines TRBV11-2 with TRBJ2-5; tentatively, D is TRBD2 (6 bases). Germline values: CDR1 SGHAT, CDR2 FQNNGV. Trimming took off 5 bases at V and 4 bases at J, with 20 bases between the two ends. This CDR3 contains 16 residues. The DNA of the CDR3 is TGTGCCAGCAGCCCTCGAGGCAGGGACTTGGGAGAGACCCAGTACTTC. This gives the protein CASSPRGRDLGETQYF.

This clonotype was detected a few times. The CDR3 is CASSIRLSNQPQHF. CDR3 DNA: TGTGCCAGTAGTATAAGGCTGAGCAATCAGCCCCAGCATTTT. This chain links TRBV19 with TRBJ1-5; D is undetermined. Germline loops: CDR1 LNHDA, CDR2 SQIVND (reference sequence). The CDR3 runs 14 residues. V was clipped by 2 bases and J by 1 base, with 6 bases between them.

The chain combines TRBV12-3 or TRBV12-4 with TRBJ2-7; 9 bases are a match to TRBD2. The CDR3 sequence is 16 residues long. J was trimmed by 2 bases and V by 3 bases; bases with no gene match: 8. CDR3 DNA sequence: TGTGCCAGCAGTTTGAAAGCGGGAGGTAGCGCCTACGAGCAGTACTTC. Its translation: CASSLKAGGSAYEQYF.

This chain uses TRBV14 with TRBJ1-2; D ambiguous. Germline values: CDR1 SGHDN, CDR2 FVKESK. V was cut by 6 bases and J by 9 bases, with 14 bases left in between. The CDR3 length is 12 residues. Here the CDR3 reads CASSILGRSYTF. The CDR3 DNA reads TGTGCCAGCAGTATATTGGGCAGGAGCTACACCTTC.

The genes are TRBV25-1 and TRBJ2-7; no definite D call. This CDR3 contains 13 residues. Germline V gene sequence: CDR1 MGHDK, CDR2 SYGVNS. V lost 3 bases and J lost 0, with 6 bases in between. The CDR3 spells CASSETPSYEQYF. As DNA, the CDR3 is TGTGCCAGCAGTGAGACACCCTCCTACGAGCAGTACTTC.

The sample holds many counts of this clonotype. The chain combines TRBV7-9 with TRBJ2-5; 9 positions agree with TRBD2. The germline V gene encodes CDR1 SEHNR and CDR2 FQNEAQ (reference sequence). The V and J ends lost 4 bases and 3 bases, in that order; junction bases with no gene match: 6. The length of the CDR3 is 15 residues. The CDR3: CASSSFSGSKETQYF. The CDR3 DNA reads TGTGCCAGCAGCTCTTTTAGCGGGAGCAAAGAGACCCAGTACTTC. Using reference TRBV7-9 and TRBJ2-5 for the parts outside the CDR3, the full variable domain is DTGVSQNPRHKITKRGQNVTFRCDPISEHNRLYWYRQTLGQGPEFLTYFQNEAQLEKSRLLSDRFSAERPKGSFSTLEIQRTEQGDSAMYLCASSSFSGSKETQYFGPGTRLLVL.

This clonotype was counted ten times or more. The CDR3 reads CASSQVAYEAFF. The CDR3 DNA reads TGTGCCAGCAGCCAAGTTGCTTATGAAGCTTTCTTT. This rearrangement joins TRBV3-1 to TRBJ1-1; D ambiguous. This CDR3 is built from 12 residues. Trimming left V 1 base short and J 7 bases short, with 7 bases between. The germline CDR1 and CDR2 sequences are LGHDT and YNNKEL (reference sequence).

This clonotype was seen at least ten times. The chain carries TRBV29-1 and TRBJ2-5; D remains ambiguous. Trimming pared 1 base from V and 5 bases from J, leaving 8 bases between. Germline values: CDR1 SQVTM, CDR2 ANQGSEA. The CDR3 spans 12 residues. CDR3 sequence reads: CSVEGSGETQYF. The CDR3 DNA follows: TGCAGCGTTGAAGGCTCTGGGGAGACCCAGTACTTC.

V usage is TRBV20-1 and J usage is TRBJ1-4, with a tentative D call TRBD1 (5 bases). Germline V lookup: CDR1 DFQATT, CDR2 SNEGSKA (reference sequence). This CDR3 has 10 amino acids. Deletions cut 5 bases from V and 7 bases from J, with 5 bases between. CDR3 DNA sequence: TGCAGTGCTGGGGGTGAAAAACTGTTTTTT. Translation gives CSAGGEKLFF.

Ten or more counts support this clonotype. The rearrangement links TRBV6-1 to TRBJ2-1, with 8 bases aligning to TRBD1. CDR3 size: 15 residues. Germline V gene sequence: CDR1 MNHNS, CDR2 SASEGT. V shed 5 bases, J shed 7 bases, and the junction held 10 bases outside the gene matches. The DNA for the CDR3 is TGTGCCAGCAGTCTAGGACAGGGTACGAGGAATGAGCAGTTCTTC. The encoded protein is CASSLGQGTRNEQFF.